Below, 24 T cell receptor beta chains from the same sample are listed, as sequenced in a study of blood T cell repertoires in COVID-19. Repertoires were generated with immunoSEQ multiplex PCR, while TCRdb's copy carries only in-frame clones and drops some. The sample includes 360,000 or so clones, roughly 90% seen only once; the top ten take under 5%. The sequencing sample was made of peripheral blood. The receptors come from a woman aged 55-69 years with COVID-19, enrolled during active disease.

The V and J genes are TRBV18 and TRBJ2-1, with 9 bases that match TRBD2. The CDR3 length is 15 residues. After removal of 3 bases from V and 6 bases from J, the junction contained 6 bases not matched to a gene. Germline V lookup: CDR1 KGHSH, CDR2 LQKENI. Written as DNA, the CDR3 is TGTGCCAGCTCACCCGGACTAGCGCCCGCCAATGAGCAGTTCTTC. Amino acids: CASSPGLAPANEQFF.

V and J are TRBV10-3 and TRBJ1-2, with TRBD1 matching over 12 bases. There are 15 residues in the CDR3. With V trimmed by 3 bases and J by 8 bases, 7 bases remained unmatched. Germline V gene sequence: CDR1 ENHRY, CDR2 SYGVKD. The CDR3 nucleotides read TGTGCCATCAGTGACCGGGACAGGGGGCTGGGAGGCTACACCTTC. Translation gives CAISDRDRGLGGYTF.

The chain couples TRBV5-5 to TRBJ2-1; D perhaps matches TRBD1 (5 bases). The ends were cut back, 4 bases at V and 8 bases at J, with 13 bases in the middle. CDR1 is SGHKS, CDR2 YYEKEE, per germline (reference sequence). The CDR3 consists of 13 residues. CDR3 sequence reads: CASSTPSGYEQFF. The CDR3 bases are TGTGCCAGCAGCACGCCCTCAGGGTATGAGCAGTTCTTC.

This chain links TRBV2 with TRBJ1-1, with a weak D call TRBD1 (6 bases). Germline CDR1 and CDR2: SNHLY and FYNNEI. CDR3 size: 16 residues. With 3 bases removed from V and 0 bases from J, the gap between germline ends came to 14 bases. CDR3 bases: TGTGCCAGCAGTGATGGGGGACATTCGGTGAACACTGAAGCTTTCTTT. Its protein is CASSDGGHSVNTEAFF.

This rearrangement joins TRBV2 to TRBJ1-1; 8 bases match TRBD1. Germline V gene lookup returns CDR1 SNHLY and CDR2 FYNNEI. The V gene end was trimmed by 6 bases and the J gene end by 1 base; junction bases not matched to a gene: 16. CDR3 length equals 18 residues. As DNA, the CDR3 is TGTGCCAGCAGAAATTCGGGACAGGAGGTTGCTTCGAACACTGAAGCTTTCTTT. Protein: CASRNSGQEVASNTEAFF.

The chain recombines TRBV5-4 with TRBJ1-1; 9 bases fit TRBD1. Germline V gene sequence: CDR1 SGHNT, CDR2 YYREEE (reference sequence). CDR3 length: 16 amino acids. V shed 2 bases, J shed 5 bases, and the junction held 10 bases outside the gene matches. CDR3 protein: CASSFPGTGIRTEAFF. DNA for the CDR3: TGTGCCAGCAGCTTCCCCGGGACAGGGATCCGGACTGAAGCTTTCTTT. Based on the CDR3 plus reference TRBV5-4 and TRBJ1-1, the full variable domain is ETGVTQSPTHLIKTRGQQVTLRCSSQSGHNTVSWYQQALGQGPQFIFQYYREEENGRGNFPPRFSGLQFPNYSSELNVNALELDDSALYLCASSFPGTGIRTEAFFGQGTRLTVV.

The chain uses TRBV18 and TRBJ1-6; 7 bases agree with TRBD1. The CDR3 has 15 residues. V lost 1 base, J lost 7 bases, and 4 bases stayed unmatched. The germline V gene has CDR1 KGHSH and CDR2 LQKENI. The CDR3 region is CASSPLQGENSPLHF. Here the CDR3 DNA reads TGTGCCAGCTCACCACTCCAGGGGGAAAATTCACCCCTCCACTTT.

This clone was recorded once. The CDR3 region is CASSSHQGLGNEQYF. The CDR3 DNA is TGTGCCAGCAGCTCCCATCAGGGGCTCGGGAACGAGCAGTACTTC. The V and J genes are TRBV11-2 and TRBJ2-7; the D gene is possibly TRBD1 (6 bases). CDR3 length: 15 residues. Germline CDR1 reads SGHAT; CDR2 reads FQNNGV. Trimming took 4 bases from V and 5 from J, leaving 18 bases between them.

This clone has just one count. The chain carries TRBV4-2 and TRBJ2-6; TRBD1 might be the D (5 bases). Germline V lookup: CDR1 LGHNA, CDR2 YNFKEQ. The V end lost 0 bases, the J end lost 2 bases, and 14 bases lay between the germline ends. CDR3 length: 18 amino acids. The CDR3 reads CASSQETRVGTGANVLTF. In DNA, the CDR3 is TGTGCCAGCAGCCAAGAGACCAGGGTAGGGACTGGGGCCAACGTCCTGACTTTC.

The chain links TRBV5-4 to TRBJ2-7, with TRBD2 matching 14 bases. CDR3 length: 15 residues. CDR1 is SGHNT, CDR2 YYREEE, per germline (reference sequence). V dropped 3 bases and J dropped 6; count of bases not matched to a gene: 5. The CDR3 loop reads CASSSPGLAGVEQYF. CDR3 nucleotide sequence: TGTGCCAGCAGCTCGCCGGGACTAGCGGGGGTCGAGCAGTACTTC.

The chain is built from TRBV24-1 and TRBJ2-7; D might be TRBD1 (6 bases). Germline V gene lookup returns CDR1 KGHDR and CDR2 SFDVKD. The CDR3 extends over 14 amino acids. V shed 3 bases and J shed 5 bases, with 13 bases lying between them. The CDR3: CATSDPARGNEQYF. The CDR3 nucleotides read TGTGCCACCAGTGATCCTGCGAGGGGGAACGAGCAGTACTTC.

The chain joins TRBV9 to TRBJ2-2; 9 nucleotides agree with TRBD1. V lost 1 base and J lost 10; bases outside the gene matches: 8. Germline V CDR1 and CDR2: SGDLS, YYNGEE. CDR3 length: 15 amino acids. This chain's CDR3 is CASSVFLQGAKELFF. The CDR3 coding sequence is TGTGCCAGCAGCGTATTCTTACAGGGGGCAAAGGAGCTGTTTTTT.

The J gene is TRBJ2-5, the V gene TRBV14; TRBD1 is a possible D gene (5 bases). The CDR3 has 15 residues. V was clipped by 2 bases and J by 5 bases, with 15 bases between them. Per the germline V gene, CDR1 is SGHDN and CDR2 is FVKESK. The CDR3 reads CASSQQPIKGETQYF. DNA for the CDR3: TGTGCCAGCAGCCAACAGCCAATAAAGGGGGAGACCCAGTACTTC.

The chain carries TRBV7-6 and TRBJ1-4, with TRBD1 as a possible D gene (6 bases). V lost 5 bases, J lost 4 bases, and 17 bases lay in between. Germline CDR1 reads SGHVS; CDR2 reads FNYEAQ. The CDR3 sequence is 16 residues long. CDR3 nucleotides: TGTGCCAGCAGCCCCGCCGGACAGAGGGTTAATGAAAAACTGTTTTTT. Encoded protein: CASSPAGQRVNEKLFF.

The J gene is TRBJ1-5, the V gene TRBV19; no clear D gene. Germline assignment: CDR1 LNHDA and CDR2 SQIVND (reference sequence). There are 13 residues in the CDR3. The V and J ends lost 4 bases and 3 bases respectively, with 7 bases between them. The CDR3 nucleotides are TGTGCCAGTAGTAGGTCGGTCAATCAGCCCCAGCATTTT. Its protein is CASSRSVNQPQHF.

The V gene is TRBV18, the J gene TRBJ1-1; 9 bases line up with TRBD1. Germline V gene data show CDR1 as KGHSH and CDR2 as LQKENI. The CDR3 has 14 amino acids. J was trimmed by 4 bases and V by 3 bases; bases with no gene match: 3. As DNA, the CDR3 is TGTGCCAGCTCACCCACAGGGGGCGGCACTGAAGCTTTCTTT. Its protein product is CASSPTGGGTEAFF.

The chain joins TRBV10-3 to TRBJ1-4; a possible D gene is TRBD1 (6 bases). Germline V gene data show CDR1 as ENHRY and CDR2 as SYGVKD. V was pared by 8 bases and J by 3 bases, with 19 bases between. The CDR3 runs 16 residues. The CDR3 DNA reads TGTGCCATCGGGGCGTCAGGGGCGCCATCTAATGAAAAACTGTTTTTT. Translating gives CAIGASGAPSNEKLFF.

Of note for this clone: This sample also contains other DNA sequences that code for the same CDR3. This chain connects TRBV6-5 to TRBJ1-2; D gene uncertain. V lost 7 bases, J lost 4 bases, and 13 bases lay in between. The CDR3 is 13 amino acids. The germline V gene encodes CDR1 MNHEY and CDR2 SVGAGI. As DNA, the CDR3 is TGTGCCAGCACCAGGACGGGAGGCTATGGCTACACCTTC. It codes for CASTRTGGYGYTF.

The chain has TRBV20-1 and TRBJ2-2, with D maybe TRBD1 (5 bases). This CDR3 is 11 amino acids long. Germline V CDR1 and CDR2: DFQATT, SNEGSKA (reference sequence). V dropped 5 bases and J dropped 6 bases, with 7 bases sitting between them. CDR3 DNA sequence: TGCAGTGCTGGCAGGGCCGGGGAGCTGTTTTTT. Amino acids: CSAGRAGELFF.

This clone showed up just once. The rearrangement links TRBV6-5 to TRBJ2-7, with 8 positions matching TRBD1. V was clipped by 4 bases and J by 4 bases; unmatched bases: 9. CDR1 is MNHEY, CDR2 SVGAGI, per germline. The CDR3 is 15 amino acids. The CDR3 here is CASSSPDRVGYEQYF. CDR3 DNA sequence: TGTGCCAGCAGTTCCCCGGACAGGGTGGGGTACGAGCAGTACTTC.

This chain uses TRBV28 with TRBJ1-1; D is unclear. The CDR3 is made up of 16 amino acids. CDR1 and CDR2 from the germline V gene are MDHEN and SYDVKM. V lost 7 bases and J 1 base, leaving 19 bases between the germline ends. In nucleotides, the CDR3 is TGTGCCAGCACTGGGTCATCCGCGGGGAAGAACACTGAAGCTTTCTTT. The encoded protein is CASTGSSAGKNTEAFF.

This CDR3 is CASSSHREISYNEQFF. The CDR3 DNA reads as TGTGCCAGCAGCTCCCACAGGGAAATCTCCTACAATGAGCAGTTCTTC. The chain couples TRBV4-2 to TRBJ2-1; TRBD1 is a possible D gene (6 bases). This CDR3 has 16 amino acids. Looked up from germline, CDR1 is LGHNA and CDR2 is YNFKEQ. V was clipped by 5 bases and J by 0 bases, with 14 bases between them.

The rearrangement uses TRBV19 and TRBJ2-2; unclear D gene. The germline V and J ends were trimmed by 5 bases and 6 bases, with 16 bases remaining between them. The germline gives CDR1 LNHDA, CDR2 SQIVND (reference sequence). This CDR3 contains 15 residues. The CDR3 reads CASSVALYSPGELFF. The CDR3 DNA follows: TGTGCCAGTAGTGTAGCTTTGTACTCACCCGGGGAGCTGTTTTTT.

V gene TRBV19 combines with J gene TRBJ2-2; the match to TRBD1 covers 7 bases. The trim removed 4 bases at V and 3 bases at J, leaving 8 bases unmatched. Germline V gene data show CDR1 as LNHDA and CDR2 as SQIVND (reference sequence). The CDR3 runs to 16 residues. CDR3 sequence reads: CASSNPGTAYTGELFF. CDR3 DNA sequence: TGTGCCAGTAGTAACCCAGGGACAGCCTACACCGGGGAGCTGTTTTTT.